This TCR beta chain was identified in a study of a mutant IDH1 vaccine in newly diagnosed glioma. Study overall: The treated population exhibited a male proportion of about 60%, a female proportion of about 38%, and a mean age of about 40 years. Previous care, which was radiotherapy, temozolomide, or both, most often involved both. V12 fell at week 35 and V13, the study end, at week 47.

The CDR3 runs 13 residues. V was clipped by 4 bases and J by 4 bases, with 10 bases between them. Germline V lookup: CDR1 SGHDN, CDR2 FVKESK. This clone came up a few times. Its antigen remains unidentified. Time point reported: week 35, safety follow-up. Every vaccine dose comprised 300 ug of mutant IDH1 20-mer peptide plus topical imiquimod. Donors had new IDH1-mutant astrocytomas of WHO grade 3 or 4 (ATRX-lost). Clones were sequenced by immunoSEQ multiplex PCR, and TCRdb holds only the in-frame ones, with some missing. The sample consists of more than 35,000 clones, around 81% of them appearing once.

This TCR was recovered from a middle-aged woman with glioma. Some clones in this sample may be carry-over from other donors' samples. The gene calls are TRBV14 and TRBJ1-2; no clear D gene. The sequenced sample was PBMCs, obtained from a glioma patient whose treatment included an IDH1 peptide vaccine. DNA for the CDR3: TGTGCCAGCAGCCTCGCTAGTAGCTATGGCTACACCTTC. Translated: CASSLASSYGYTF.